A selection of T cell receptor beta chains follows, all from one sample in a study of read filtering for tumor transcriptome and immune sequencing. TCRdb passed the reads through MiXCR, listing each CDR3 protein once. The sample records 40,000 or so distinct CDR3 sequences, around 11% being singletons. Sequenced input: a population of CD138-negative cells sorted from bone marrow. The receptor set was obtained from a donor at least 40 years old with multiple myeloma. Both conserved end residues are part of each CDR3. A D gene is named only where the DNA matches it firmly. Clone size is given for some rows only: seen once, a few or many times, or a class if the clone is expanded.

clone size	V gene	J gene	D gene	CDR3 DNA	CDR3 protein
many	TRBV20-1	TRBJ1-2	NA	TGCAGTGCTTTTGACCCGCGGTCTGGCTACACCTTC	CSAFDPRSGYTF
many	TRBV6-5	TRBJ2-1	NA	TGTGCCAGCAGCATTGACCGACAGTGGGGATGGAATGAGCAGTTCTTC	CASSIDRQWGWNEQFF
once	TRBV9	TRBJ2-1	TRBD2	TGTGCCAGCACCATAGCGGGGGGGATCTACAATGAGCAGTTCTTC	CASTIAGGIYNEQFF
many	TRBV11-2	TRBJ2-1	NA	TGTGCCAGCAGCTTAGAAGGACATATATACAATGAGCAGTTCTTC	CASSLEGHIYNEQFF
NA	TRBV2	TRBJ2-7	TRBD2	TGTGCCAGCAGGGAACTAGCGGGGGGGGACGAGCAGTACTTC	CASRELAGGDEQYF
many	TRBV27	TRBJ1-5	NA	TGTGCCAGCAGTTTACGCGGGACCTATAGCAATCAGCCCCAGCATTTT	CASSLRGTYSNQPQHF
many	TRBV28	TRBJ2-7	TRBD1	TGTGCCAGCAGCCGAGGGCAGGGACAGGGATTGAGCGAGCAGTACTTC	CASSRGQGQGLSEQYF
NA	TRBV19	TRBJ2-3	NA	TGTGCCAGTAGTAATGAGGGGAGAGGGGTCAATACGCAGTATTTT	CASSNEGRGVNTQYF
many	TRBV7-2	TRBJ2-2	NA	TGTGCCAGCAGCCCAAGAGCCCTGGGGACCGGGGAGCTGTTTTTT	CASSPRALGTGELFF
many	TRBV18	TRBJ2-5	TRBD2	TGTGCCAGCTCACCCGCCGGGACTAGAGGGACCCAGTACTTC	CASSPAGTRGTQYF
many	TRBV4-1	TRBJ1-2	NA	TGCGCCAGCAGCCAAGATAGTCTGCGTTTTGGCAGGATAAACTATGGCTACACCTTC	CASSQDSLRFGRINYGYTF
few	TRBV5-6	TRBJ1-5	NA	TGTGCCAGCAGCTTTGGTGGGCAGCCATATCAGCCCCAGCATTTT	CASSFGGQPYQPQHF
many	TRBV24-1	TRBJ2-3	TRBD2	TGTGCCACCAGTGAGCTGACTAGCGGGGCGACGGATACGCAGTATTTT	CATSELTSGATDTQYF
many	TRBV7-8	TRBJ2-1	NA	TGTGCCAGCAACTTTAACAATGAGCAGTTCTTC	CASNFNNEQFF
NA	TRBV6-1	TRBJ1-1	TRBD1	TGTGCCAGCAGCGGAGGGACAGGGGGCGCAGGCACTGAAGCTTTCTTT	CASSGGTGGAGTEAFF
many	TRBV9	TRBJ2-6	TRBD1	TGTGCCAGCAGCCCAAGGGACAGGTCGAGCTCTGGGGCCAACGTCCTGACTTTC	CASSPRDRSSSGANVLTF
NA	TRBV29-1	TRBJ1-3	NA	TGCAGCGTATACGGGTCTGGAAACACCATATATTTT	CSVYGSGNTIYF
many	TRBV29-1	TRBJ2-1	TRBD1	TGCAGCGTTGGTCACAGGGGCAATGAGCAGTTCTTC	CSVGHRGNEQFF
many	TRBV27	TRBJ2-2	NA	TGTGCCAGCAGTTTGCGACGGAAGAACACCGGGGAGCTGTTTTTT	CASSLRRKNTGELFF
NA	TRBV7-7	TRBJ2-5	TRBD1	TGTGCTAGCAGCAGAGAAGGGACAGCCCAAGAGACCCAGTACTTC	CASSREGTAQETQYF
many	TRBV28	TRBJ2-5	NA	TGTGCCAGCATCTCAGGGGTAGGGGAGACCCAGTACTTC	CASISGVGETQYF
many	TRBV5-5	TRBJ1-1	NA	TGTGCCAGCACCCTTGACCCCCTAGGCACTGAAGCTTTCTTT	CASTLDPLGTEAFF
many	TRBV7-2	TRBJ2-1	TRBD1	TGTGCCAGCAGCTTGTTCAACAGGGGTAGTGGGGATGAGCAGTTCTTC	CASSLFNRGSGDEQFF
many	TRBV20-1	TRBJ2-5	NA	TGCAGTGCTATGATTCCCGGGGGACAAGAGACCCAGTACTTC	CSAMIPGGQETQYF
many	TRBV19	TRBJ2-5	TRBD2	TGTGCCAGTACCCCGGGGGGGTCGCGAGAGACCCAGTACTTC	CASTPGGSRETQYF
many	TRBV5-5	TRBJ2-3	NA	TGTGCCAGCAGCCCGGGCTCGGATACGCAGTATTTT	CASSPGSDTQYF
NA	TRBV7-6	TRBJ2-4	TRBD2	TGTGCCAGCAGCTTATCTAGCGGGGGGGCCCAGGGGGAGTTACAGTACTTC	CASSLSSGGAQGELQYF
many	TRBV7-3	TRBJ2-1	NA	TGTGCCAGCAGCTCCAGGACGGCCTTAGGCTACAATGAGCAGTTCTTC	CASSSRTALGYNEQFF
many	TRBV7-2	TRBJ2-5	NA	TGTGCCAGCAGCCGAAGTGGGTTGCCGCAAGAGACCCAGTACTTC	CASSRSGLPQETQYF